One and the same sample provided the 18 T cell receptor beta chains below, sequenced in a study of CD8 T cells in ankylosing spondylitis. One entry per CDR3 protein results from TCRdb running MiXCR on the 5' RACE reads. The sample lists 350,000 to 450,000 distinct CDR3 sequences, 20% seen once, with about an eighth in the top ten. Source material: blood, either unsorted or a sorted T cell fraction (not recorded which). These receptors originate from a male donor with ankylosing spondylitis or in good health (not recorded which).

This chain joins TRBV12-3 or TRBV12-4 and TRBJ1-5, with TRBD1 matching 12 bases. The CDR3 consists of 17 residues. Losses at the gene ends were 7 bases for V and 5 bases for J; bases not matched to a gene: 12. CDR3 bases: TGTGCCAGCACCATAAGGGGACAGGGGGCGAAGGATCAGCCCCAGCATTTT. This translates into CASTIRGQGAKDQPQHF.

This chain joins TRBV7-8 and TRBJ2-7; tentatively, D is TRBD2 (6 bases). V gave up 0 bases and J gave up 6 bases, with 12 bases separating them. The CDR3 totals 14 residues. Germline-derived CDR1 and CDR2 are SGHVS and FQNEAQ. The CDR3, as DNA: TGTGCCAGCAGCTTAGCCTCGGGGGTCCCCGAGCAGTACTTC. It specifies CASSLASGVPEQYF.

This clonotype turned up a few times. This chain connects TRBV5-1 to TRBJ2-7, with TRBD1 matching over 12 bases. V trimming: 5 bases; J trimming: 5 bases; junction bases outside the gene matches: 14. Germline loops: CDR1 SGHRS, CDR2 YFSETQ. The CDR3 has 17 amino acids. CDR3 region: CASRPNTPGQGADEQYF. The CDR3 region has the DNA TGCGCCAGCAGACCGAACACGCCGGGACAGGGGGCCGACGAGCAGTACTTC.

This clonotype turned up a few times. The chain recombines TRBV21-1 with TRBJ2-3; the table's D gene call, TRBD1, was not cross checked with the DNA. TRBV21-1 is a pseudogene segment. CDR3 length: 17 residues. This chain's CDR3 is CASSKIPGGCRTDTQYF. For the CDR3, the DNA is TGTGCCAGCAGCAAAATCCCGGGCGGGTGCCGCACAGATACGCAGTATTTT.

CDR3 bases: TGCAGCGTTGAACGCGACAAACGTCAGTACTTC. Translation gives CSVERDKRQYF. The V gene is TRBV29-1, the J gene TRBJ2-7; D is undetermined. Trimming shortened V by 2 bases and J by 10 bases, and 12 bases separated the two germline ends. CDR1 is SQVTM, CDR2 ANQGSEA, per germline. The CDR3 runs to 11 residues.

This chain links TRBV6-1 with TRBJ1-5; a weak D match, TRBD1 (5 bases). This CDR3 region has 14 residues. Germline lookup yields CDR1 MNHNS and CDR2 SASEGT. The V gene lost 4 bases and the J gene lost 3 bases, with 10 bases spanning the gap. The CDR3 nucleotides are TGTGCCAGCAGTGTCCGGGGGAACAATCAGCCCCAGCATTTT. Translation gives CASSVRGNNQPQHF.

The chain uses TRBV7-2 and TRBJ2-1; D call uncertain. With 5 bases removed from V and 8 bases from J, the gap between germline ends came to 19 bases. This CDR3 spans 15 amino acids. CDR1 is SGHTA and CDR2 is FQGNSA in the germline V gene. CDR3 loop: CASSPHGQLTDEQFF. In DNA form, the CDR3 reads TGTGCCAGCAGCCCTCACGGGCAGCTTACAGATGAGCAGTTCTTC.

This clonotype was seen only a few times. CDR3 protein: CAIQGGRDLNTEAFF. The CDR3 DNA is TGTGCCATTCAGGGGGGACGGGATTTGAACACTGAAGCTTTCTTT. V gene TRBV10-3 combines with J gene TRBJ1-1; 7 bases map to TRBD1. The V and J ends lost 9 bases and 0 bases, in that order; junction bases with no gene match: 10. The CDR3 runs 15 residues. From germline, CDR1 is ENHRY and CDR2 SYGVKD.

The table lists this clonotype with a few counts. The rearrangement links TRBV12-3 or TRBV12-4 to TRBJ1-1; no firm D call. This CDR3 has 16 residues. Trimming took off 3 bases at V and 3 bases at J, with 17 bases between the two ends. The CDR3 bases are TGTGCCAGCAGTTTTCCCACCTATGCGCCATACACTGAAGCTTTCTTT. This gives the protein CASSFPTYAPYTEAFF.

This clonotype has only a few counts. The J gene is TRBJ2-1, the V gene TRBV12-3 or TRBV12-4; 9 nucleotides match TRBD2. This CDR3 region has 14 residues. With V trimmed by 6 bases and J by 10 bases, 10 bases remained unmatched. The CDR3 here is CASRGGGGALEQFF. The CDR3 DNA reads as TGTGCCAGCAGAGGAGGCGGGGGGGCCCTCGAGCAGTTCTTC.

CDR3: CASSGGRPLAKNIQYF. CDR3 nucleotide sequence: TGTGCCAGCAGCGGAGGGCGACCGTTAGCCAAAAACATTCAGTACTTC. The chain carries TRBV3-1 and TRBJ2-4; D is possibly TRBD2 (6 bases). Trimming cost V 5 bases and J 0 bases, with 14 bases left between them. The CDR3 runs 16 residues. Per germline, CDR1 LGHDT and CDR2 YNNKEL (reference sequence). The full variable domain, its missing parts supplied by reference TRBV3-1 and TRBJ2-4, is DTAVSQTPKYLVTQMGNDKSIKCEQNLGHDTMYWYKQDSKKFLKIMFSYNNKELIINETVPNRFSPKSPDKAHLNLHINSLELGDSAVYFCASSGGRPLAKNIQYFGAGTRLSVL.

This clonotype was seen a handful of times. The chain recombines TRBV27 with TRBJ2-7, with D maybe TRBD2 (5 bases). The germline V gene has CDR1 MNHEY and CDR2 SMNVEV (reference sequence). V lost 3 bases and J lost 2, with 11 bases in between. The CDR3 has 14 amino acids. CDR3 residues: CASSLSGDPYEQYF. As DNA, the CDR3 is TGTGCCAGCAGTTTGAGCGGCGACCCCTACGAGCAGTACTTC.

This clonotype was found a few times. One end of the junction fails to match germline, which may point to a read error. The chain has TRBV12-3 or TRBV12-4 and TRBJ1-1, with D hard to call. The CDR3 totals 11 residues. The DNA of the CDR3 is TGTGCCAGCAGTTTGAACGCTGAAGCTTTCTTT. Translating gives CASSLNAEAFF.

This clonotype appeared a few times. This chain links TRBV12-3 or TRBV12-4 with TRBJ2-3; no clear D. V gave up 5 bases and J gave up 6 bases, with 9 bases separating them. CDR3 size: 12 residues. This CDR3 reads CASSNRKDTQYF. In DNA form, the CDR3 reads TGTGCCAGCAGTAATCGGAAGGATACGCAGTATTTT.

This clonotype occurred once. The CDR3 nucleotides are TGTGCCAGCAGCACCCGGGGGGCCTCCTACAATGAGCAGTTCTTC. Protein product: CASSTRGASYNEQFF. V and J are TRBV7-9 and TRBJ2-1, with TRBD2 as a possible D gene (7 bases). Germline CDR1 SEHNR, CDR2 FQNEAQ (reference sequence). The CDR3 length is 15 residues. The ends were cut back, 5 bases at V and 0 bases at J, with 11 bases in the middle.

This chain joins TRBV27 and TRBJ2-5; no definite D call. The CDR3 is 17 amino acids. Trimming took off 0 bases at V and 0 bases at J, with 14 bases between the two ends. The germline CDR1 and CDR2 sequences are MNHEY and SMNVEV (reference sequence). The CDR3, as DNA: TGTGCCAGCAGTTTATCGATACAGAGTGGGTACCAAGAGACCCAGTACTTC. It codes for CASSLSIQSGYQETQYF.

The CDR3 region is CSASGGANNNEQFF. CDR3 nucleotides: TGCAGTGCTAGCGGGGGGGCCAATAACAATGAGCAGTTCTTC. The V call is TRBV20-1, the J call TRBJ2-1; TRBD2 matches 8 bases. The CDR3 spans 14 residues. Trimming took 3 bases from V and 5 from J; bases not matched to a gene: 6. Germline V gene sequence: CDR1 DFQATT, CDR2 SNEGSKA (reference sequence).

This chain joins TRBV6-5 and TRBJ2-5; D possibly corresponds to TRBD1 (6 bases). This CDR3 is built from 14 residues. V was clipped by 2 bases and J by 3 bases, with 10 bases between them. Germline loops: CDR1 MNHEY, CDR2 SVGAGI. The CDR3 nucleotides read TGTGCCAGCAGTTACCTCAGACAGGAAGAGACCCAGTACTTC. Its protein product is CASSYLRQEETQYF.